Listed below are T cell receptor beta chains from one sample, sequenced in a study of blood T cell repertoires in COVID-19. Method: immunoSEQ multiplex PCR; TCRdb's copy keeps in-frame clones and lacks some. This repertoire shows a few hundred thousand clones, roughly 80% found once; its top ten account for about 9.4%. Sample: peripheral blood. The source is a woman of 80 years or more with acute or convalescent COVID-19. Both conserved end residues are part of each CDR3. A D gene is named only where the DNA matches it firmly. Some rows have no size entry. The others give once, few or many, or a class for an expanded clone.

j_call d_call clone_size v_call cdr3_nt cdr3_aa
TRBJ2-5 TRBD1 . TRBV11-2 TGTGCCAGCAGCTTTGGACAGGCGCAAGAGACCCAGTACTTC CASSFGQAQETQYF
TRBJ2-3 TRBD2 . TRBV9 TGTGCCAGCAGCGCAGGACTAGCGGACCACACAGATACGCAGTATTTT CASSAGLADHTDTQYF
TRBJ1-6 . . TRBV3-1/TRBV3-2 TGTGCCAGCAGCCAAGATCCCCAGGGGTTAAATTCACCCCTCCACTTT CASSQDPQGLNSPLHF
TRBJ2-7 TRBD1 . TRBV5-6 TGTGCCAGCAGCTCAAGAACAGGGGGCGCGGGTGAGCAGTACTTC CASSSRTGGAGEQYF
TRBJ2-2 TRBD2 few TRBV5-4 TGTGCCAGCAGCTTGCTGGGACTAGCGGGAAACACCGGGGAGCTGTTTTTT CASSLLGLAGNTGELFF
TRBJ2-2 . . TRBV28 TGTGCCAGCAGTTTTCGTGGAAAACAGGGAGCCACCGGGGAGCTGTTTTTT CASSFRGKQGATGELFF
TRBJ1-5 . . TRBV19 TGTGCCAGTAGTATAGATTCGACAGGTTTTGTACAGCCCCAGCATTTT CASSIDSTGFVQPQHF
TRBJ1-5 . . TRBV6-2/TRBV6-3 TGTGCCAGCAGCCTGACCCGGCGGAGCAATCAGCCCCAGCATTTT CASSLTRRSNQPQHF
TRBJ2-7 TRBD1 . TRBV5-1 TGCGCCAGCAGCTCTACCGGGACAGGGTACTACGAGCAGTACTTC CASSSTGTGYYEQYF
TRBJ1-1 TRBD1 . TRBV6-1 TGTGCCAGCAGTGAGGCCGGGACAGGGCGATCTTGGAACACTGAAGCTTTCTTT CASSEAGTGRSWNTEAFF
TRBJ2-1 TRBD2 . TRBV7-9 TGTGCCAGCAGCGCAAAGCAGCGGGGGGTGAGGAATGAGCAGTTCTTC CASSAKQRGVRNEQFF
TRBJ1-5 . . TRBV10-3 TGTGCCATCAGTGGAGGAAATCAGCCCCAGCATTTT CAISGGNQPQHF
TRBJ1-1 TRBD1 . TRBV7-2 TGTGCCAGCAGCTACGACAGGGGTAGATTGACTGAAGCTTTCTTT CASSYDRGRLTEAFF
TRBJ1-2 TRBD1 . TRBV5-5 TGTGCCAGCAGCTTGGCGGACAGGGGGCACTATGGCTACACCTTC CASSLADRGHYGYTF
TRBJ1-2 . . TRBV6-4 TGTGCCAGCAGTGACGGGGGCGGCTACACCTTC CASSDGGGYTF
TRBJ2-1 TRBD1 . TRBV10-3 TGTGCCATCATGGGTCAGGGGGCTGACAATGAGCAGTTCTTC CAIMGQGADNEQFF
TRBJ1-5 TRBD1 . TRBV27 TGTGCCAGCAGGCAGGGGGGTCAGCCCCAGCATTTT CASRQGGQPQHF
TRBJ1-5 . . TRBV21-1 TGTGCCAGCAGCCCCCGGGACAGGGGGAGACAGCCCCAGCATTTT CASSPRDRGRQPQHF
TRBJ1-2 . . TRBV19 TGTGCCAGTAGACCCTTACAGGGTATTGGCGGCTACACCTTC CASRPLQGIGGYTF
TRBJ2-5 TRBD2 . TRBV9 TGTGCCAGCAGCGAAGCTCCGGGACTAGCGGGAGGGACGGAGACCCAGTACTTC CASSEAPGLAGGTETQYF
TRBJ2-7 . . TRBV27 TGTGCCTCCAGTACCGTCGGGGGAGTATTTCGATACGAGCAGTACTTC CASSTVGGVFRYEQYF
TRBJ2-2 . . TRBV5-1 TGCGCCAGCAGCTCAACTAGGGCGAACACCGGGGAGCTGTTTTTT CASSSTRANTGELFF
TRBJ1-2 TRBD1 . TRBV19 TGTGCCAGTAGTATCTACGGACAGGGCTCTAACTATGGCTACACCTTC CASSIYGQGSNYGYTF
TRBJ1-3 . few TRBV27 TGTGCCCGCGGTTTGGCCGACTTCTCTGGAAACACCATATATTTT CARGLADFSGNTIYF
TRBJ2-1 . . TRBV3-1/TRBV3-2 TGTGCCAGCAGCCGAAGGGGCCCCTACAATGAGCAGTTCTTC CASSRRGPYNEQFF
TRBJ1-1 TRBD1 . TRBV28 TGTGCCAGCAGCAGAAGGGGGGGGACAGGAATTAACACTGAAGCTTTCTTT CASSRRGGTGINTEAFF
TRBJ1-1 TRBD1 . TRBV10-3 TGTGCCACGTCCCGGGACAGGGGATCTGAAGCTTTCTTT CATSRDRGSEAFF
TRBJ2-1 TRBD2 . TRBV5-1 TGCGCCAGCAGCTTGGGGCCGGGACTAGCGGGAGGGGGATCCTACAATGAGCAGTTCTTC CASSLGPGLAGGGSYNEQFF
TRBJ1-5 TRBD1 once TRBV6-5 TGTGCCAGCACCCAGCTGCAGGGGGGCAATCAGCCCCAGCATTTT CASTQLQGGNQPQHF
TRBJ2-7 TRBD2 few TRBV10-1 TGCGCCAGCAGCCCGAACCCTAGCGGGAGGTACCGAGACGCCTCCTACGAGCAGTACTTC CASSPNPSGRYRDASYEQYF
TRBJ2-7 . . TRBV3-1/TRBV3-2 TGTGCCAGCAGCCAAGATACCGGGTCCTACGAGCAGTACTTC CASSQDTGSYEQYF
TRBJ2-7 . . TRBV11-2 TGTGCCAGCAGCTTAGACCGGGTCTCGGACGAGCAGTACTTC CASSLDRVSDEQYF
TRBJ2-1 TRBD1 . TRBV5-6 TGTGCCAGCAGGGGACAGGGGCCAAATCGCAATGAGCAGTTCTTC CASRGQGPNRNEQFF
TRBJ1-4 . . TRBV2 TGTGCCAGCAGTGAATACCGGGGATTCAATGAAAAACTGTTTTTT CASSEYRGFNEKLFF
TRBJ2-5 TRBD2 . TRBV5-4 TGTGCCAGCAGCTTGAGGGTAGCGGGGGCCCAAGAGACCCAGTACTTC CASSLRVAGAQETQYF
TRBJ2-5 TRBD1 . TRBV24-1 TGTGCCACCAGTGACTGGGGGGACAGGGGGTACGAGACCCAGTACTTC CATSDWGDRGYETQYF
TRBJ2-3 TRBD1 once TRBV5-1 TGCGCCAGCAGCTTCGGACAGGCTGCAGATACGCAGTATTTT CASSFGQAADTQYF
TRBJ2-1 TRBD2 . TRBV2 TGTGCCAGCAGACGGGAGGGGGAAGGAAATGAGCAGTTCTTC CASRREGEGNEQFF
TRBJ2-1 . few TRBV7-3 TGTGCCAGCAGCCTGGTGGCGACAGGATGGAACGGGAATGAGCAGTTCTTC CASSLVATGWNGNEQFF
TRBJ2-3 TRBD2 . TRBV9 TGTGCCAGCAGCGTACACGGGGGGTCCGAAGATACGCAGTATTTT CASSVHGGSEDTQYF
TRBJ2-3 . . TRBV15 TGTGCCACCAGCAGAGCCCGTAGCACAGATACGCAGTATTTT CATSRARSTDTQYF
TRBJ1-2 TRBD1 . TRBV5-1 TGCGCCAGCAGCCTGGAATTTACAGGGGGCTCTGGCTACACCTTC CASSLEFTGGSGYTF
TRBJ2-1 . . TRBV6-6 TGTGCCAGCAGTCGACGACAGGCGGTCGTATACAATGAGCAGTTCTTC CASSRRQAVVYNEQFF
TRBJ1-1 TRBD1 . TRBV10-3 TGTGCCATCACCCGCTCAGGGGGCGACACTGAAGCTTTCTTT CAITRSGGDTEAFF
TRBJ2-7 TRBD2 . TRBV18 TGTGCCAGCTCATCTCCCGGGACTAGCGGGGGGTCCTACGAGCAGTACTTC CASSSPGTSGGSYEQYF
TRBJ1-6 TRBD1 few TRBV9 TGTGCCAGCAGCGCGTCAGGGGGCGGTTCACCCCTCCACTTT CASSASGGGSPLHF